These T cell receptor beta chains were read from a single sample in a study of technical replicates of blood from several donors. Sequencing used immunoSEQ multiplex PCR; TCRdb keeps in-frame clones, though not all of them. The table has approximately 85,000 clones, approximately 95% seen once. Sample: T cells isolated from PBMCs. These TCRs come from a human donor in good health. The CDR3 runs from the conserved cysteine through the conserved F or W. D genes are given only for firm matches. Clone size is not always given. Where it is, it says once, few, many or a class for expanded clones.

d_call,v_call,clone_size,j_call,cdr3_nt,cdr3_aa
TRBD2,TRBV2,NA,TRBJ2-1,TGTGCCAGCAGTGAAGGACTAGCGTACTCCTACAATGAGCAGTTCTTC,CASSEGLAYSYNEQFF
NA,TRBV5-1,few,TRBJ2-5,TGCGCCAGCAGCTTGCCAGGGCAAGAGACCCAGTACTTC,CASSLPGQETQYF
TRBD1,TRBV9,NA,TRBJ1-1,TGTGCCAGCAGCGAAGGGGGCGCGCCCACTGAAGCTTTCTTT,CASSEGGAPTEAFF
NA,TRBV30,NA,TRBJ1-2,TGTGCCCGGGGGACTTTCTATGGCTACACCTTC,CARGTFYGYTF
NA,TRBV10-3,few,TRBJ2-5,TGTGCCATCAGTATGGAGGGGGAGACCCAGTACTTC,CAISMEGETQYF
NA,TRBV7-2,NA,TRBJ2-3,TGTGCCAGCAGCCGTTGGGAGGCAGATACGCAGTATTTT,CASSRWEADTQYF
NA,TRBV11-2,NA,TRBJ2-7,TGTGCCAGCAGCTTAGGCCGGAGGGGCGAGCAGTACTTC,CASSLGRRGEQYF
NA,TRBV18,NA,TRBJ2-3,TGTGCCAGTTCACCACCTGAAGGATGGAGGCAGTATTTT,CASSPPEGWRQYF
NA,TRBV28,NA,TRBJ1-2,TGTGCCAGCAGTTTAAGGTCCTTAGCGCTCTATGGCTACACCTTC,CASSLRSLALYGYTF
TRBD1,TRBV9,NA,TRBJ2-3,TGTGCCAGCAGCGACGGGACAGCTAGCACAGATACGCAGTATTTT,CASSDGTASTDTQYF
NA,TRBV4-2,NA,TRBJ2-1,TGTGCCAGCAGCCAAGGATTTAGTGGTATTCACAATGAGCAGTTCTTC,CASSQGFSGIHNEQFF
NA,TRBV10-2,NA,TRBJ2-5,TGCGCCAGCAGTGATATGGCTAGATGGGAGACCCAGTACTTC,CASSDMARWETQYF
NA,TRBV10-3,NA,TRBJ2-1,TGTGCCATTAATCAGCCTAGCGACAATGAGCAGTTCTTC,CAINQPSDNEQFF
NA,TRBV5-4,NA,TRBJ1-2,TGTGCCAGCAGCTTGGGGCAGGCGTTGGGCTACACCTTC,CASSLGQALGYTF
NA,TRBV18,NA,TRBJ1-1,TGTGCCAGCTCACCACCGCGGGACTCGAACACTGAAGCTTTCTTT,CASSPPRDSNTEAFF
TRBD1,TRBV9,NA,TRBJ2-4,TGTGCCAGCAGCGCCGGGACAGGGGGCCAGGGAAACATTCAGTACTTC,CASSAGTGGQGNIQYF